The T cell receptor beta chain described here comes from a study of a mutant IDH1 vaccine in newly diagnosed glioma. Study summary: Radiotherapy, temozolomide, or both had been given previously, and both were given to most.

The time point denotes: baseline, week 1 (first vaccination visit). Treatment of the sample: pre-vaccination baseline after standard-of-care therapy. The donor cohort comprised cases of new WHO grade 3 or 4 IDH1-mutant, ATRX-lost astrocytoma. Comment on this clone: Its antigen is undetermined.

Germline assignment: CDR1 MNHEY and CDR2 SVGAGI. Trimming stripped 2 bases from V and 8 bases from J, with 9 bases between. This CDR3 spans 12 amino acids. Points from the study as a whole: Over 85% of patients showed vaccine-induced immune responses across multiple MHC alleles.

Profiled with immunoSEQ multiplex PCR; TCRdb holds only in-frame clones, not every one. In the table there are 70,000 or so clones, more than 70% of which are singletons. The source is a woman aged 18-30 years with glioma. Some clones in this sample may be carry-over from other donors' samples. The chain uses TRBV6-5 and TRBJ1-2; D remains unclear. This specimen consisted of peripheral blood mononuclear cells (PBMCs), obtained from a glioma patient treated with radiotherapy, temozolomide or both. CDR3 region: CASSYRGGGYTF. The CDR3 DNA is TGTGCCAGCAGTTACCGGGGAGGAGGCTACACCTTC.